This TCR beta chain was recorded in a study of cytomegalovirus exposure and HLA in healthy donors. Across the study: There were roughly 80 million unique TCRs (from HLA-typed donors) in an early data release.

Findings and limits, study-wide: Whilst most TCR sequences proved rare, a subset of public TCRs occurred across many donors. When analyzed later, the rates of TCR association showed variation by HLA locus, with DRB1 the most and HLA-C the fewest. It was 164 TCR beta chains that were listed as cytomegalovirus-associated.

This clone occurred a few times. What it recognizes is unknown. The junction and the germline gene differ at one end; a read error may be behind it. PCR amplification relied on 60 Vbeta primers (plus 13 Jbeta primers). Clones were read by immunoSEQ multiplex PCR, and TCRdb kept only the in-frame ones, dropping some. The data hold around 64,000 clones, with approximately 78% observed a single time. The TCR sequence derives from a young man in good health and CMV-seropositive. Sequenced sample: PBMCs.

CDR3 sequence reads: CASSLFGQENNGQFF. The CDR3 nucleotides are TGTGCCAGCAGTTTATTCGGACAGGAGAACAATGGGCAGTTCTTC. This chain uses TRBV27 with TRBJ2-1, with 7 bases aligning to TRBD1. Looked up from germline, CDR1 is MNHEY and CDR2 is SMNVEV (reference sequence). The CDR3 has 15 amino acids.